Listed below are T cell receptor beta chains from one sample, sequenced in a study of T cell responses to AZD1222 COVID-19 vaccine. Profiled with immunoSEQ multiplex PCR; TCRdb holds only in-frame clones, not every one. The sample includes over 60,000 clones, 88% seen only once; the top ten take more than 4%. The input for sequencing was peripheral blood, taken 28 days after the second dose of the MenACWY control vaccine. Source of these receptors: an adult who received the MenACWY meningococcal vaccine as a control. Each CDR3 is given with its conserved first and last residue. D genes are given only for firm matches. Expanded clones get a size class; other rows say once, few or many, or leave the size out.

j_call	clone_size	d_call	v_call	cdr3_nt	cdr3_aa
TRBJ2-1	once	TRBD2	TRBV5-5	TGTGCCAGCAGCTTGCAAATTACTAGCGGTTACAATGAGCAGTTCTTC	CASSLQITSGYNEQFF
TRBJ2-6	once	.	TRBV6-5	TGTGCCAGCAGTTACAGCACTTCTGGGGCCAACGTCCTGACTTTC	CASSYSTSGANVLTF
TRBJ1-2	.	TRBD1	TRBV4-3	TGCGCCAGCAGCCAAGTGACAGGGCATGGCTACACCTTC	CASSQVTGHGYTF
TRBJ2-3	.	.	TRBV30	TGTGCCTGGGCGCGATTTAGCACAGATACGCAGTATTTT	CAWARFSTDTQYF
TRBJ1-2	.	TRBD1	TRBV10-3	TGTGCCATCAGTGTAGAACAGGGGTACGGCTACACCTTC	CAISVEQGYGYTF
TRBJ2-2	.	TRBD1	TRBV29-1	TGCAGCGTGAGGGACAGGGGGCGCGTGGGCGGGGAGCTGTTTTTT	CSVRDRGRVGGELFF
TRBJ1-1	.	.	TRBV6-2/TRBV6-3	TGTGCCAGCAGTTACTCGGGGAGGCTTGAAGCTTTCTTT	CASSYSGRLEAFF
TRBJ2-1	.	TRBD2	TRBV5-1	TGCGCCAGCAGCTTGGTGGGTGCGGGGGTCGATGAGCAGTTCTTC	CASSLVGAGVDEQFF
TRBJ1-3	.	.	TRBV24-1	TGTGCCACCAGTGATCCAGGGGCCGGAAACACCATATATTTT	CATSDPGAGNTIYF
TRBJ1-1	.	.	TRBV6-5	TGTGCCAGCAGTTACTACGGCAGGGAGGGCTCCACTGAAGCTTTCTTT	CASSYYGREGSTEAFF
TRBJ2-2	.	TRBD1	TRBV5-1	TGCGCCAGCAGCTTAAACAGGGGGAACACCGGGGAGCTGTTTTTT	CASSLNRGNTGELFF
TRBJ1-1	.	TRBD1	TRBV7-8	TGTGCCAGCACCAAAACAGGGGGCCGGGAGACTGAAGCTTTCTTT	CASTKTGGRETEAFF
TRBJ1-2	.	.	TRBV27	TGTGCCAGCAGTTCGATGGTCAGAGACGCATATGGCTACACCTTC	CASSSMVRDAYGYTF
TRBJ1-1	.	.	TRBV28	TGTGCCAGCAGCTCCGGGGGCACTGAAGCTTTCTTT	CASSSGGTEAFF
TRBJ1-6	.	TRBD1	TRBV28	TGTGCCAGCAGTCCGGCGGACAGGGTGTCACCCCTCCACTTT	CASSPADRVSPLHF
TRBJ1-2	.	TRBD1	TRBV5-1	TGCGCCAGCAGCCGGGATGGTCCGACAGGGGGCCGTGGTGGCTACACCTTC	CASSRDGPTGGRGGYTF
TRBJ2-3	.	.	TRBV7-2	TGTGCCAGCAGCTTTATGAGAGGTACGCAGTATTTT	CASSFMRGTQYF
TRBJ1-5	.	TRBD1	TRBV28	TGTGCCAGCACCTCAGATCGGGACAGGGGAAGATCGCCCCAGCATTTT	CASTSDRDRGRSPQHF
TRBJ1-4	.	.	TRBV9	TGTGCCAGCAGCGTTGGGCAGGGGAGGGAAAAACTGTTTTTT	CASSVGQGREKLFF
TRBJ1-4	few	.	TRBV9	TGTGCCAGCAGCCCTCGGGGCGCTATAGGTGAAAAACTGTTTTTT	CASSPRGAIGEKLFF
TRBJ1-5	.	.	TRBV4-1	TGCGCCAGCAGCCAAGGCGTCAGCCATCATCAGCCCCAGCATTTT	CASSQGVSHHQPQHF
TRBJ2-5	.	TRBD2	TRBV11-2	TGTGCCAGCAGCCCCCTGACTAGCGAGACCCAGTACTTC	CASSPLTSETQYF